The 6 T cell receptor beta chains below all came from one sample that was sequenced in a study of cytomegalovirus exposure and HLA in healthy donors. The PCR made use of 60 Vbeta and 13 Jbeta primers. Clones were read by immunoSEQ multiplex PCR, and TCRdb kept only the in-frame ones, dropping some. The sample holds 140,000 to 150,000 clones, under 90% seen once. The sample consisted of PBMCs. Receptors originate from a middle-aged man in good health and CMV-seronegative.

The J gene is TRBJ2-7, the V gene TRBV6-1; D perhaps matches TRBD1 (6 bases). Germline CDR1 is MNHNS and CDR2 is SASEGT. The V gene lost 2 bases and the J gene lost 2 bases, with 13 bases spanning the gap. CDR3 length: 15 amino acids. The CDR3 nucleotides are TGTGCCAGCAGTGAACTGTCCAGGGGACCCTACGAGCAGTACTTC. It codes for CASSELSRGPYEQYF.

This clone was recorded only once. V and J are TRBV27 and TRBJ2-7, with 10 bases aligning to TRBD1. Germline V gene sequence: CDR1 MNHEY, CDR2 SMNVEV (reference sequence). The CDR3 contains 15 residues. V was clipped by 5 bases and J by 3 bases; unmatched bases: 7. The CDR3 loop is CASSQPRDRGYEQYF. CDR3 DNA: TGTGCCAGCAGTCAACCCCGGGACAGGGGCTACGAGCAGTACTTC.

The CDR3 here is CASGKTGDLGIIRNEQFF. The CDR3 DNA reads TGTGCCAGCGGAAAGACAGGGGATTTGGGAATAATAAGAAATGAGCAGTTCTTC. This chain connects TRBV7-9 to TRBJ2-1; 8 positions agree with TRBD1. CDR3 length equals 18 residues. Trimming cost V 8 bases and J 7 bases; bases outside gene matches: 22. The germline V gene encodes CDR1 SEHNR and CDR2 FQNEAQ (reference sequence).

This rearrangement joins TRBV6-4 to TRBJ2-3, with 7 positions matching TRBD1. Trimming at V came to 8 bases and at J to 2 bases, leaving 4 bases not matched to a gene. This CDR3 contains 13 residues. From germline, CDR1 is MRHNA and CDR2 SNTAGT. The CDR3 protein is CASSGQLTDTQYF. CDR3 nucleotides: TGTGCCAGCTCGGGACAGCTCACAGATACGCAGTATTTT.

The chain uses TRBV6-5 and TRBJ1-4; a weak D match, TRBD1 (6 bases). Germline loops: CDR1 MNHEY, CDR2 SVGAGI. V shed 0 bases and J shed 4 bases, with 12 bases lying between them. The CDR3 runs to 16 residues. The CDR3 DNA reads TGTGCCAGCAGTTACTCGGGGGCATCGGGTAATGAAAAACTGTTTTTT. This translates into CASSYSGASGNEKLFF.

This clone was counted once. The chain has TRBV4-2 and TRBJ1-5, with D unclear. CDR1 is LGHNA, CDR2 YNFKEQ, per germline. With 0 bases removed from V and 4 bases from J, the gap between germline ends came to 7 bases. The CDR3 has 14 residues. The CDR3 DNA sequence: TGTGCCAGCAGCCAAGAACGAGATAATCAGCCCCAGCATTTT. It codes for CASSQERDNQPQHF.